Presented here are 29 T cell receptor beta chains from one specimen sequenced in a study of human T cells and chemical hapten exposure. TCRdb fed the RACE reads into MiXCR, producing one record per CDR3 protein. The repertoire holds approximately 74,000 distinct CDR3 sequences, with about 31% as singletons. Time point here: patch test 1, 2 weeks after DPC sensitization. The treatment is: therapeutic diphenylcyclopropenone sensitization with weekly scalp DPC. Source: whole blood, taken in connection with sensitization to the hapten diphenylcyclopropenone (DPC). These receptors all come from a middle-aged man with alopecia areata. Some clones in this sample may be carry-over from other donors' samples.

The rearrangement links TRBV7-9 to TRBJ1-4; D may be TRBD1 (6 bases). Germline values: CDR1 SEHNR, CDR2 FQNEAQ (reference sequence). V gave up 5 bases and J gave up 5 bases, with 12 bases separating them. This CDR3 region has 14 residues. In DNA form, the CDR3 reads TGTGCCAGCAGCGCCGGACAGTTAAATGAAAAACTGTTTTTT. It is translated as CASSAGQLNEKLFF. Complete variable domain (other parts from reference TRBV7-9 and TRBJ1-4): DTGVSQNPRHKITKRGQNVTFRCDPISEHNRLYWYRQTLGQGPEFLTYFQNEAQLEKSRLLSDRFSAERPKGSFSTLEIQRTEQGDSAMYLCASSAGQLNEKLFFGSGTQLSVL.

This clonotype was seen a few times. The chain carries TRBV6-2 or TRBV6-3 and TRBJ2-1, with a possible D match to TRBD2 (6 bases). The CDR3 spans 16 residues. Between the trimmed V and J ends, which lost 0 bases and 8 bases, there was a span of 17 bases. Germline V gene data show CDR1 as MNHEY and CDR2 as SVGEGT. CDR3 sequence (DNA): TGTGCCAGCAGTTACTCGATGGCTAGCGCAGGGTATGAGCAGTTCTTC. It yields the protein CASSYSMASAGYEQFF.

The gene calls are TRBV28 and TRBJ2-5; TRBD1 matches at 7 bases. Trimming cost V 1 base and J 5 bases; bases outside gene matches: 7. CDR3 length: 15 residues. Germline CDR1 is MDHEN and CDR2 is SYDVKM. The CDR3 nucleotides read TGTGCCAGCAGTTTATTGGGACAGTACCCGGAGACCCAGTACTTC. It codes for CASSLLGQYPETQYF.

CDR3 protein: CASSLGGGRELFF. The CDR3 DNA reads TGTGCCAGCAGCTTAGGGGGGGGCAGGGAGCTGTTTTTT. This chain connects TRBV7-2 to TRBJ2-2; tentatively, D is TRBD2 (7 bases). V gave up 1 base and J gave up 9 bases, with 9 bases separating them. Germline V gives CDR1 SGHTA, CDR2 FQGNSA. This CDR3 region has 13 residues.

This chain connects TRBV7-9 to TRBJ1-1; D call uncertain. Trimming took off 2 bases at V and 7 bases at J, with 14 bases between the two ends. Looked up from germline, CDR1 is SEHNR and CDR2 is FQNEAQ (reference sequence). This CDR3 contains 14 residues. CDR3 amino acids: CASSLSPGRDEAFF. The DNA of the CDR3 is TGTGCCAGCAGCTTATCGCCCGGGAGGGATGAAGCTTTCTTT.

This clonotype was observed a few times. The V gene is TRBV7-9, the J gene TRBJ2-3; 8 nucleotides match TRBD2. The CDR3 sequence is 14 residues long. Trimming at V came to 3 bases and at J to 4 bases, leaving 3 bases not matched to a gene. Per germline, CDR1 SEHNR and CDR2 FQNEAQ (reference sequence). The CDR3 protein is CASSFQAGADTQYF. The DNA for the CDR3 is TGTGCCAGCAGCTTTCAAGCGGGAGCAGATACGCAGTATTTT. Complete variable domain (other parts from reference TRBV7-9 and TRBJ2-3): DTGVSQNPRHKITKRGQNVTFRCDPISEHNRLYWYRQTLGQGPEFLTYFQNEAQLEKSRLLSDRFSAERPKGSFSTLEIQRTEQGDSAMYLCASSFQAGADTQYFGPGTRLTVL.

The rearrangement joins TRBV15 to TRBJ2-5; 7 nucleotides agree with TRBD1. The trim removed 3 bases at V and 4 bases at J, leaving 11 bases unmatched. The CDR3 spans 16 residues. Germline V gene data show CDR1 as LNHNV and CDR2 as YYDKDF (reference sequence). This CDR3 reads CATSSQGVLFPETQYF. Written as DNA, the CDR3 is TGTGCCACCAGCAGCCAGGGGGTCCTGTTCCCAGAGACCCAGTACTTC.

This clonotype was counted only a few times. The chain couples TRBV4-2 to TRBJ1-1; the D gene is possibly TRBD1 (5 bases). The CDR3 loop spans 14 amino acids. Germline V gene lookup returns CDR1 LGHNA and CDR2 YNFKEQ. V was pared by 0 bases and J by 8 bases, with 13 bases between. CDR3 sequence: CASSQDSRESEAFF. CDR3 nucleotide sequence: TGTGCCAGCAGCCAAGATTCCAGGGAATCCGAAGCTTTCTTT.

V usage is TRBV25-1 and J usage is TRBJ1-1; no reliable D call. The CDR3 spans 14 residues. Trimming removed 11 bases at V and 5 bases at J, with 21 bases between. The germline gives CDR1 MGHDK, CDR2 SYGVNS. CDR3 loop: CASRGGRRGTEAFF. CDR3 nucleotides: TGTGCCTCACGGGGAGGCCGTAGAGGGACTGAAGCTTTCTTT.

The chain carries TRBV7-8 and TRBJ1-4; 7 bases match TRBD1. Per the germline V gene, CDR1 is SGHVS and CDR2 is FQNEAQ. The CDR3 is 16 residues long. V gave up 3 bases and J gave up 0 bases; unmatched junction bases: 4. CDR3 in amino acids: CASSFTGTATNEKLFF. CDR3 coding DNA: TGTGCCAGCAGCTTCACCGGGACAGCAACTAATGAAAAACTGTTTTTT. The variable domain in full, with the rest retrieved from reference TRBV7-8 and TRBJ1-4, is GAGVSQSPRYKVAKRGQDVALRCDPISGHVSLFWYQQALGQGPEFLTYFQNEAQLDKSGLPSDRFFAERPEGSVSTLKIQRTQQEDSAVYLCASSFTGTATNEKLFFGSGTQLSVL.

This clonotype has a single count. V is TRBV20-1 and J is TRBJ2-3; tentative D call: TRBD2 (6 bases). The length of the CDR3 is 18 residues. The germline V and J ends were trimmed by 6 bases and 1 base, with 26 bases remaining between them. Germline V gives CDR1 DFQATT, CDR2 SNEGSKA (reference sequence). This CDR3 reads CSARPPSSLAAGTDTQYF. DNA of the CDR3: TGCAGTGCCAGGCCTCCCAGTAGCTTAGCGGCAGGCACAGATACGCAGTATTTT.

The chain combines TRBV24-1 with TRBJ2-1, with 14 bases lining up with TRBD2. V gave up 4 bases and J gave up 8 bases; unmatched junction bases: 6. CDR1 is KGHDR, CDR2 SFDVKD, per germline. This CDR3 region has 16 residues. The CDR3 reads CATSDRTSGRLDEQFF. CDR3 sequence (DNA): TGTGCCACCAGTGACCGGACTAGCGGGAGGCTGGATGAGCAGTTCTTC.

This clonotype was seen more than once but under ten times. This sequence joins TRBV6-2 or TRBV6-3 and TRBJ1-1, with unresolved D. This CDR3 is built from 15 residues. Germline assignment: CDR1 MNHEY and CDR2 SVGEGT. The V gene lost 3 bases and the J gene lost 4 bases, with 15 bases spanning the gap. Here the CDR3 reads CASSYGGKESTEAFF. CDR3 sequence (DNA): TGTGCCAGCAGTTATGGTGGTAAAGAATCCACTGAAGCTTTCTTT.

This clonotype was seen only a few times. The CDR3 is CSAKSGNRAYYGYTF. The CDR3 region has the DNA TGCAGTGCTAAGTCCGGCAACAGGGCCTACTATGGCTACACCTTC. The chain carries TRBV20-1 and TRBJ1-2; D is perhaps TRBD1 (6 bases). The CDR3 spans 15 residues. Germline V lookup: CDR1 DFQATT, CDR2 SNEGSKA (reference sequence). V lost 4 bases and J 3 bases, leaving 18 bases between the germline ends.

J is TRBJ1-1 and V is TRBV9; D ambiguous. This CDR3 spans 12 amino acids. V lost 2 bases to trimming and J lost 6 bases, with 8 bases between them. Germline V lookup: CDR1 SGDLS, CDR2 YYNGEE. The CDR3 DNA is TGTGCCAGCAGCGTGGAAGGTCCTGAAGCTTTCTTT. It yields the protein CASSVEGPEAFF.

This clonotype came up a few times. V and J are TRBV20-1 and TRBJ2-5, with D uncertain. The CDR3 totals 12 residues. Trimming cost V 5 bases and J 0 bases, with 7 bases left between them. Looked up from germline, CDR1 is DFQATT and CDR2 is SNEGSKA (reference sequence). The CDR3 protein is CSAHDYQETQYF. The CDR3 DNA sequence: TGCAGTGCTCACGACTACCAAGAGACCCAGTACTTC.

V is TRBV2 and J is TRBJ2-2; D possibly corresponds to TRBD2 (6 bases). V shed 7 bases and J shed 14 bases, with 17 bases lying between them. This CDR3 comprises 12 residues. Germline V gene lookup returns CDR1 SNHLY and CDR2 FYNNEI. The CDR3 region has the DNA TGTGCCAGCAAGAGGGTAGCGGCTTCCCTGTTTTTT. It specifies CASKRVAASLFF.

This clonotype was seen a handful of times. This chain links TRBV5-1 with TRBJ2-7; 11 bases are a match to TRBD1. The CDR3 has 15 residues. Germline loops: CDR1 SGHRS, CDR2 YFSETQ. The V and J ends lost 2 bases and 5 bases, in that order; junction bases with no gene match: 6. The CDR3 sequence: CASSLSGQGGHEQYF. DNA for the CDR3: TGCGCCAGCAGCTTATCGGGACAGGGGGGCCACGAGCAGTACTTC.

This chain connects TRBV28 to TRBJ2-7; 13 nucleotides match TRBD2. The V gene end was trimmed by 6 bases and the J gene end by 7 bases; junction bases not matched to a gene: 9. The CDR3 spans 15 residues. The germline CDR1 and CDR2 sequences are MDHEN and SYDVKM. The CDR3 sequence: CASRAGLAGAGEQYF. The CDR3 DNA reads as TGTGCCAGCAGGGCTGGACTAGCGGGAGCGGGGGAGCAGTACTTC.

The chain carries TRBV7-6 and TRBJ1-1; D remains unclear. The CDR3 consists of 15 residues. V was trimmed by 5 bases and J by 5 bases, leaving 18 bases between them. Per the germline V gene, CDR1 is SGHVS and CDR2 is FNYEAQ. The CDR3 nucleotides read TGTGCCAGCAGCCCCGGTTCAGGCTATTTAACTGAAGCTTTCTTT. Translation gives CASSPGSGYLTEAFF.

The CDR3 region is CATSRGGGGNYGYTF. CDR3 DNA sequence: TGTGCCACCAGCAGAGGGGGAGGAGGGAACTATGGCTACACCTTC. The chain carries TRBV15 and TRBJ1-2; D unresolved. The CDR3 runs 15 residues. Trimming left V 1 base short and J 2 bases short, with 11 bases between. Germline V gene sequence: CDR1 LNHNV, CDR2 YYDKDF (reference sequence).

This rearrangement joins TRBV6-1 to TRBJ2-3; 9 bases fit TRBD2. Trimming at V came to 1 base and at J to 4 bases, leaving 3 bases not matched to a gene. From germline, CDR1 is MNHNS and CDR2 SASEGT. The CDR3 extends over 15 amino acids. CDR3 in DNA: TGTGCCAGCAGTGAAGGAAGCGGGAGGCCAGATACGCAGTATTTT. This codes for CASSEGSGRPDTQYF.

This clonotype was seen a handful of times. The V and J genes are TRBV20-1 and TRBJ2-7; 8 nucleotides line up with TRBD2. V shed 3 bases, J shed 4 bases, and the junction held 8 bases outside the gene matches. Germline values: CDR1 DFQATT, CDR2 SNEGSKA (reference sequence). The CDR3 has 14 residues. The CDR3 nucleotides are TGCAGTGCTAGTCTTTCGGGCGGGGGGTACGAGCAGTACTTC. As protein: CSASLSGGGYEQYF.

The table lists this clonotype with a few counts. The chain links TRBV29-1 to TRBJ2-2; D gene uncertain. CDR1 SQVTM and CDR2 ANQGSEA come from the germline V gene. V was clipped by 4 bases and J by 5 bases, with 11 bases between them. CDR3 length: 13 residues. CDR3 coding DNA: TGCAGCGTTGGGGCAGGCGTTACCGGGGAGCTGTTTTTT. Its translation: CSVGAGVTGELFF.

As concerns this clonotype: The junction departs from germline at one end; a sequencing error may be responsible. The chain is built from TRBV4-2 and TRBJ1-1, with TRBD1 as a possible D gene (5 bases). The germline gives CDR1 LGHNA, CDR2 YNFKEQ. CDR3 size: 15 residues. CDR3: CASSPGQGVKTETFF. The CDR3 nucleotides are TGTGCCAGCAGCCCCGGCCAGGGAGTGAAAACTGAAACTTTCTTT.

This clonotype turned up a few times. The CDR3 bases are TGTGCCAGCAGCCAAGATCGGGACAGGGATAATTCACCCCTCCACTTT. Protein product: CASSQDRDRDNSPLHF. V and J are TRBV4-2 and TRBJ1-6, with 9 bases that match TRBD1. The ends lost 0 bases at V and 5 bases at J; junction bases unmatched: 2. Per germline, CDR1 LGHNA and CDR2 YNFKEQ. The CDR3 is made up of 16 amino acids.

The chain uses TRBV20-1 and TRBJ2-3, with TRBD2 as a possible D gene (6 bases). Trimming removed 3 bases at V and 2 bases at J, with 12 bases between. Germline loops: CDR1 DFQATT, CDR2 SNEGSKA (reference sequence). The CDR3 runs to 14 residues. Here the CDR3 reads CSASAGFSTDTQYF. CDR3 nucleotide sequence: TGCAGTGCTAGTGCGGGATTTTCCACAGATACGCAGTATTTT.

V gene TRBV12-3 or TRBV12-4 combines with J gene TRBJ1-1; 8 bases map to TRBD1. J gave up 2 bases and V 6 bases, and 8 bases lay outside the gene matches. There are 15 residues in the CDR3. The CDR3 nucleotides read TGTGCCAGCAGCCTTCAGGGGGCCAAAAACACTGAAGCTTTCTTT. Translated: CASSLQGAKNTEAFF.

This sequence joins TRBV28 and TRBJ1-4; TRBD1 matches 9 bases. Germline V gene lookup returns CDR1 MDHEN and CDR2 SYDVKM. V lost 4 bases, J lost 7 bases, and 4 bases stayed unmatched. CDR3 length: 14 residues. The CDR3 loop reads CASSYTGGREKLFF. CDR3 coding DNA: TGTGCCAGCAGTTACACAGGGGGCCGTGAAAAACTGTTTTTT.